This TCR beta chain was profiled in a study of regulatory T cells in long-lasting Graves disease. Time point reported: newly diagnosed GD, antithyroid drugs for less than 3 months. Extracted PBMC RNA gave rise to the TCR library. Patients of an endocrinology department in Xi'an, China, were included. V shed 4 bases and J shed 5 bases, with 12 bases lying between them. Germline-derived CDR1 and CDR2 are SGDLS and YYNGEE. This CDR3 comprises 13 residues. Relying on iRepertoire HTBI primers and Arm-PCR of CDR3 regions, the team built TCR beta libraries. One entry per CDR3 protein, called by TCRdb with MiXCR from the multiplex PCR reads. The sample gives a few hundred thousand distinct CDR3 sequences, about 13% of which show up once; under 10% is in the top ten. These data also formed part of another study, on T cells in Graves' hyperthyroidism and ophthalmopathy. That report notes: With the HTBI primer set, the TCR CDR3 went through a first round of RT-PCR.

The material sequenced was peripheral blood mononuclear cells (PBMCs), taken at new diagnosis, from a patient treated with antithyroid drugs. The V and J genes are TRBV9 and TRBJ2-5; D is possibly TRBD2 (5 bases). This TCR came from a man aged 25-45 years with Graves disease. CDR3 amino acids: CASSLNSAETQYF. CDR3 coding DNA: TGTGCCAGCAGCCTAAATAGCGCTGAGACCCAGTACTTC. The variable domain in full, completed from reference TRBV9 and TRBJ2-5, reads DSGVTQTPKHLITATGQRVTLRCSPRSGDLSVYWYQQSLDQGLQFLIQYYNGEERAKGNILERFSAQQFPDLHSELNLSSLELGDSALYFCASSLNSAETQYFGPGTRLLVL.